This entry concerns a single T cell receptor beta chain. This sample is drawn from a study of PD-L1 blockade in urothelial cancer. Germline CDR1 is SGHRS and CDR2 is YFSETQ. The CDR3 loop spans 15 amino acids. The V and J ends lost 2 bases and 3 bases, in that order; junction bases with no gene match: 5. Time point: pretreatment peripheral blood. Measured with immunoSEQ multiplex PCR; TCRdb has only the in-frame clones, and not every one. The sample lists roughly 63,000 clones, about 86% occurring once. The clonotype originates from a man in his 70s with urothelial cancer. The source material was PBMCs, sampled around atezolizumab (anti-PD-L1) treatment. The chain joins TRBV5-1 to TRBJ1-1, with 9 bases fitting TRBD1. DNA of the CDR3: TGCGCCAGCAGCTTCATGGGACAGGGAGACACTGAAGCTTTCTTT. Amino acid sequence: CASSFMGQGDTEAFF.